The 3 T cell receptor beta chains reported below all come from one sample, sequenced in a study of CD8+CD57+ T cells in acquired aplastic anemia. For CDR3 and TCR beta VDJ profiling, genomic DNA was the template used. TCRdb re-called the reads with MiXCR, one entry per CDR3 protein. The table includes some 64,000 distinct CDR3 sequences, 55% detected once. Sequenced material: sorted CD4+, CD8+, or CD8+CD57+ T cells (not recorded which) from PBMCs. The receptors here all came from a human donor in good health, serving as a control.

The J gene is TRBJ2-7, the V gene TRBV10-3; TRBD1 matches 10 bases. The length of the CDR3 is 14 residues. Germline CDR1 reads ENHRY; CDR2 reads SYGVKD. V lost 4 bases, J lost 6 bases, and 6 bases stayed unmatched. CDR3: CAISGTGGFSEQYF. The CDR3 nucleotides are TGTGCCATCAGTGGGACAGGGGGTTTCTCCGAGCAGTACTTC.

The rearrangement uses TRBV10-3 and TRBJ2-3; TRBD2 aligns across 10 bases. The J segment lost 11 bases and the V segment lost 4 bases, leaving 12 bases of the junction unmatched. The CDR3 is 15 residues long. The germline V gene encodes CDR1 ENHRY and CDR2 SYGVKD. This chain's CDR3 is CAISAGTSVYNEQYF. The CDR3 nucleotides are TGTGCCATCAGTGCCGGGACTAGCGTATACAATGAGCAGTATTTT.

As DNA, the CDR3 is TGTGCCAGCAGACAGGGGATTGGAGCTTTCTTT. Translated, it gives CASRQGIGAFF. J is TRBJ1-1 and V is TRBV2; 7 bases match TRBD1. The V gene end was trimmed by 6 bases and the J gene end by 10 bases; junction bases not matched to a gene: 5. CDR1 is SNHLY and CDR2 is FYNNEI in the germline V gene. The CDR3 has 11 amino acids.